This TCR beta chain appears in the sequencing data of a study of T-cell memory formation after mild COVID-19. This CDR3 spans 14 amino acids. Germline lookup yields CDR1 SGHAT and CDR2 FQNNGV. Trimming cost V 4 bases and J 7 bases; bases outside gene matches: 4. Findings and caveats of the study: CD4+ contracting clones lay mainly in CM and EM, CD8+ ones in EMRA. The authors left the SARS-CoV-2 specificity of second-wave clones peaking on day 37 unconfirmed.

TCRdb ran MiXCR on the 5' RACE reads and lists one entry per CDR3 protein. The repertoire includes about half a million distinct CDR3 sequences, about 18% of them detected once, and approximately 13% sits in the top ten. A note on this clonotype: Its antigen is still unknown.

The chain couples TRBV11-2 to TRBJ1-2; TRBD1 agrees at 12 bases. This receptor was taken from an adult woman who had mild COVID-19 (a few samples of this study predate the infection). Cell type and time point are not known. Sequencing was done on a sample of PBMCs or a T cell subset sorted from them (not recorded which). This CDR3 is CASSWGQGARGYTF. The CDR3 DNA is TGTGCCAGCAGCTGGGGACAGGGGGCTCGTGGCTACACCTTC. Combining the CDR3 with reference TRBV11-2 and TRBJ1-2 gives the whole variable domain EAGVAQSPRYKIIEKRQSVAFWCNPISGHATLYWYQQILGQGPKLLIQFQNNGVVDDSQLPKDRFSAERLKGVDSTLKIQPAKLEDSAVYLCASSWGQGARGYTFGSGTRLTVV.